The rows below give T cell receptor beta chains drawn from one sample of a study of metastatic and nonmetastatic thyroid tumors. TCRdb reanalyzed the PCR reads via MiXCR. The sample has some 26,000 clones, over 25% seen once. The sequenced material came from blood. Receptor source: a male donor with papillary thyroid cancer or a benign thyroid nodule (not recorded which). Some clones in this sample may be carry-over from other donors' samples. Each CDR3 is given with its conserved first and last residue.

CDR3 protein: CASSALSGSGANVLTF
J gene: TRBJ2-6
V gene: TRBV7-9

CDR3 protein: CASSPPDNSYDQYF
J gene: TRBJ2-7
V gene: TRBV28

CDR3 protein: CASSTYTSTQYF
J gene: TRBJ2-5
V gene: TRBV7-2

CDR3 protein: CASSPSLRTQYF
J gene: TRBJ2-5
V gene: TRBV14

CDR3 protein: CASSLDRESDYGYTF
J gene: TRBJ1-2
V gene: TRBV5-1

CDR3 protein: CASSLRAGAYEQYF
J gene: TRBJ2-7
V gene: TRBV27

CDR3 protein: CAIKLGQDSDTQYF
J gene: TRBJ2-3
V gene: TRBV10-3

CDR3 protein: CASILVPGESSPLHF
J gene: TRBJ1-6
V gene: TRBV7-9

CDR3 protein: CASSYLGLAAYEQYF
J gene: TRBJ2-7
V gene: TRBV6-5

CDR3 protein: CASSATTDTQYF
J gene: TRBJ2-3
V gene: TRBV5-1

CDR3 protein: CASSPLSGTSGRMAGELFF
J gene: TRBJ2-2
V gene: TRBV18

CDR3 protein: CASPLRTVSYEQYF
J gene: TRBJ2-7
V gene: TRBV7-4

CDR3 protein: CASSALGYGGFIKTQYF
J gene: TRBJ2-5
V gene: TRBV11-2

CDR3 protein: CASSGRSALTGELFF
J gene: TRBJ2-2
V gene: TRBV6-1

CDR3 protein: CASTPLGSPGTYEQYF
J gene: TRBJ2-7
V gene: TRBV7-2

CDR3 protein: CASSQDLHEQYF
J gene: TRBJ2-7
V gene: TRBV3-1

CDR3 protein: CASSFPAVEAFF
J gene: TRBJ1-1
V gene: TRBV7-9

CDR3 protein: CSARDSRTGGTGELFF
J gene: TRBJ2-2
V gene: TRBV20-1

CDR3 protein: CASSWDQASTYEQYF
J gene: TRBJ2-7
V gene: TRBV5-4

CDR3 protein: CASSQETGGRDGYTF
J gene: TRBJ1-2
V gene: TRBV4-2

CDR3 protein: CSARWAGDQVYEQYF
J gene: TRBJ2-7
V gene: TRBV20-1

CDR3 protein: CASSDYRTGRYGYTF
J gene: TRBJ1-2
V gene: TRBV10-2

CDR3 protein: CASSYTGRWMAAELFF
J gene: TRBJ2-2
V gene: TRBV6-5

CDR3 protein: CSARDKTSCRRSQYF
J gene: .
V gene: TRBV20-1

CDR3 protein: CSVLERHHEQYF
J gene: TRBJ2-7
V gene: TRBV29-1

CDR3 protein: CASSQDPGSNNEQFF
J gene: TRBJ2-1
V gene: TRBV4-2

CDR3 protein: CSARGSGEKLFF
J gene: TRBJ1-4
V gene: TRBV20-1

CDR3 protein: CANSLCTPGSHEQFF
J gene: TRBJ2-1
V gene: TRBV28

CDR3 protein: CASNFICQAKETQYF
J gene: TRBJ2-5
V gene: TRBV19

CDR3 protein: CASKTSGTSGYNEQFF
J gene: TRBJ2-1
V gene: TRBV27

CDR3 protein: CASSPRLLAFSYNEQFF
J gene: TRBJ2-1
V gene: TRBV11-2

CDR3 protein: CASSLNRVRGNQPQHF
J gene: TRBJ1-5
V gene: TRBV5-1

CDR3 protein: CASSQDDNYYEQYF
J gene: TRBJ2-7
V gene: TRBV4-3

CDR3 protein: CASSQLVNEQYF
J gene: TRBJ2-7
V gene: TRBV3-1

CDR3 protein: CASSYTGGSEQPQHF
J gene: TRBJ1-5
V gene: TRBV2

CDR3 protein: CASSLATETQYF
J gene: TRBJ2-5
V gene: TRBV7-2

CDR3 protein: CASTSSWDRPTSSGNTIYF
J gene: TRBJ1-3
V gene: TRBV3-2